Listed below are T cell receptor beta chains from one sample, sequenced in a study of T-cell reconstitution after alpha-beta-depleted transplantation in children. TCRdb independently ran MiXCR on the PCR reads; one entry per CDR3 protein. The top ten clones hold 0.65% to 0.9% of a sample with 700,000 or so distinct CDR3 sequences, 13% of them seen once. The sequencing used PBMCs, collected before TCRalphabeta/CD19-depleted stem cell transplant. These receptors were taken from a girl aged 2 to 10 with congenital amegakaryocytic thrombocytopenia, due to receive a stem cell transplant. Each CDR3 is given with its conserved first and last residue. A D gene is named only where the DNA matches it firmly. Clone sizes are given selectively: once, few, many, or a class where the clone is expanded.

d_call: NA; clone_size: few; j_call: TRBJ2-5; v_call: TRBV7-6; cdr3_aa: CASSLILETQYF; cdr3_nt: TGTGCCAGCAGCTTAATCTTGGAGACCCAGTACTTC
d_call: TRBD2; clone_size: many; j_call: TRBJ2-3; v_call: TRBV20-1; cdr3_aa: CSASLAGATDTQYF; cdr3_nt: TGCAGTGCTTCCCTAGCGGGAGCTACAGATACGCAGTATTTT
d_call: NA; clone_size: NA; j_call: TRBJ2-7; v_call: TRBV12-3/TRBV12-4; cdr3_aa: CASSRRGQGIIHEQYF; cdr3_nt: TGTGCCAGCAGCCGAAGAGGGCAGGGTATAATCCACGAGCAGTACTTC
d_call: NA; clone_size: many; j_call: TRBJ2-2; v_call: TRBV12-5; cdr3_aa: CASGLASGRNTGELFF; cdr3_nt: TGTGCTAGTGGTTTGGCCTCGGGGCGGAACACCGGGGAGCTGTTTTTT
d_call: NA; clone_size: NA; j_call: TRBJ2-1; v_call: TRBV7-6; cdr3_aa: CASSPLPLSYNEQFF; cdr3_nt: TGTGCCAGCAGCCCCCTCCCACTTTCCTACAATGAGCAGTTCTTC
d_call: TRBD1; clone_size: many; j_call: TRBJ2-2; v_call: TRBV20-1; cdr3_aa: CSAIPGQGAYTGELFF; cdr3_nt: TGCAGTGCTATTCCGGGACAGGGTGCGTACACCGGGGAGCTGTTTTTT
d_call: TRBD2; clone_size: NA; j_call: TRBJ2-1; v_call: TRBV20-1; cdr3_aa: CSEVSGGGAVNEQFF; cdr3_nt: TGCAGTGAAGTTTCGGGAGGAGGTGCTGTCAATGAGCAGTTCTTC
d_call: NA; clone_size: many; j_call: TRBJ1-5; v_call: TRBV7-9; cdr3_aa: CATQASNQPQHF; cdr3_nt: TGTGCCACCCAGGCTAGCAATCAGCCCCAGCATTTT
d_call: NA; clone_size: NA; j_call: TRBJ1-6; v_call: TRBV5-5; cdr3_aa: CASSLRVDHNSPLHF; cdr3_nt: TGTGCCAGCAGCTTGCGGGTGGATCATAATTCACCCCTCCACTTT
d_call: TRBD2; clone_size: many; j_call: TRBJ2-3; v_call: TRBV12-3/TRBV12-4; cdr3_aa: CASSRLAGAADTQYF; cdr3_nt: TGTGCCAGCAGCCGCTTAGCGGGAGCGGCAGATACGCAGTATTTT
d_call: TRBD2; clone_size: many; j_call: TRBJ2-3; v_call: TRBV29-1; cdr3_aa: CSVEDPAGGLRTQYF; cdr3_nt: TGCAGCGTTGAAGATCCAGCGGGAGGGCTAAGGACGCAGTATTTT
d_call: TRBD2; clone_size: few; j_call: TRBJ2-1; v_call: TRBV7-2; cdr3_aa: CASSLSSGLSYNEQFF; cdr3_nt: TGTGCCAGCAGCTTATCTAGCGGGCTATCCTACAATGAGCAGTTCTTC
d_call: NA; clone_size: many; j_call: TRBJ2-6; v_call: TRBV20-1; cdr3_aa: CSARPDGGANVLTF; cdr3_nt: TGCAGTGCTAGACCGGACGGAGGGGCCAACGTCCTGACTTTC
d_call: TRBD1; clone_size: few; j_call: TRBJ2-5; v_call: TRBV20-1; cdr3_aa: CSASPTGTGGLETQYF; cdr3_nt: TGCAGTGCTAGCCCCACGGGGACAGGGGGCTTAGAGACCCAGTACTTC
d_call: NA; clone_size: few; j_call: TRBJ1-1; v_call: TRBV5-1; cdr3_aa: CASSGRGGELNTEAFF; cdr3_nt: TGCGCCAGCAGCGGGAGGGGGGGCGAACTGAACACTGAAGCTTTCTTT